This T cell receptor beta chain was recorded in a study of PD-1 blockade in classical Hodgkin lymphoma. Time point indicated: cycle 4 day 1 (C4D1), after less than 7 weeks of nivolumab. Patients all relapsed after autologous stem cell transplantation, and there was variation in brentuximab vedotin exposure. Using immunoSEQ multiplex PCR, the repertoire was profiled, and TCRdb retains in-frame clones only, with some absent. The sample carries under 80,000 clones, around nine tenths recorded once. The CDR3 runs to 16 residues. Germline V lookup: CDR1 SGHVS, CDR2 FQNEAQ. V was clipped by 5 bases and J by 12 bases; unmatched bases: 18.

This chain uses TRBV7-8 with TRBJ2-1, with 8 positions matching TRBD2. The TCR comes from a human donor with classical Hodgkin lymphoma. Sequenced here: peripheral blood mononuclear cells (PBMCs), sampled before the fourth cycle of nivolumab. CDR3 sequence (DNA): TGTGCCAGCAGCACCCCCGGGGGGGCGGGGCTAAGAGGGCAGTTCTTC. It specifies CASSTPGGAGLRGQFF. The full variable domain, rest sourced from reference TRBV7-8 and TRBJ2-1, is GAGVSQSPRYKVAKRGQDVALRCDPISGHVSLFWYQQALGQGPEFLTYFQNEAQLDKSGLPSDRFFAERPEGSVSTLKIQRTQQEDSAVYLCASSTPGGAGLRGQFFGPGTRLTVL.